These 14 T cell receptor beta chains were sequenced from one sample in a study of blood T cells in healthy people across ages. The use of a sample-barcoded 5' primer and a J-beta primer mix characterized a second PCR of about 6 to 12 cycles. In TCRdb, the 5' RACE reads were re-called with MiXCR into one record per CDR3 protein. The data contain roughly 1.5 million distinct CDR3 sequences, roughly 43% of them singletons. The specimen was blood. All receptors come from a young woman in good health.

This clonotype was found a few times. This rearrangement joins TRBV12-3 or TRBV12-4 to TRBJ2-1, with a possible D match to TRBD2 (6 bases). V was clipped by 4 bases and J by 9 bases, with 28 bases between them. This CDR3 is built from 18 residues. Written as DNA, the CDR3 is TGTGCCAGCAGTTCCTTTATATGGGTGACTAGGCCGAGGGTTGAGCAGTTCTTC. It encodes CASSSFIWVTRPRVEQFF.

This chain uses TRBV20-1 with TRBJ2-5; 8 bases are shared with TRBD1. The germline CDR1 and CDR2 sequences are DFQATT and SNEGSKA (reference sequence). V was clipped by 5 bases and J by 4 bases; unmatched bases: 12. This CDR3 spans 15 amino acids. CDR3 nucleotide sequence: TGCAGTGCTCGACATGATTACAGGGGGTTAGAGACCCAGTACTTC. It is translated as CSARHDYRGLETQYF.

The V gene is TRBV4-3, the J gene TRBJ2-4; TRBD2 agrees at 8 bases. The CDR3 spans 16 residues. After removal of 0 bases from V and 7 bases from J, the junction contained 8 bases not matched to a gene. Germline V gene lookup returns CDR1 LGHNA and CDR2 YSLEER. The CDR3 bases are TGCGCCAGCAGCCAAGATTATGCGGGAGGAGAGAACATTCAGTACTTC. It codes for CASSQDYAGGENIQYF.

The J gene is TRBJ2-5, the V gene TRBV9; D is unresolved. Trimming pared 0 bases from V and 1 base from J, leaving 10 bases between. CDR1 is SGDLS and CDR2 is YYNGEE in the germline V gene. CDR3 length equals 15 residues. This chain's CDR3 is CASSVEGVRQETQYF. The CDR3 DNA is TGTGCCAGCAGCGTAGAAGGTGTACGCCAAGAGACCCAGTACTTC. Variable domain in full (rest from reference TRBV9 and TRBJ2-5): DSGVTQTPKHLITATGQRVTLRCSPRSGDLSVYWYQQSLDQGLQFLIQYYNGEERAKGNILERFSAQQFPDLHSELNLSSLELGDSALYFCASSVEGVRQETQYFGPGTRLLVL.

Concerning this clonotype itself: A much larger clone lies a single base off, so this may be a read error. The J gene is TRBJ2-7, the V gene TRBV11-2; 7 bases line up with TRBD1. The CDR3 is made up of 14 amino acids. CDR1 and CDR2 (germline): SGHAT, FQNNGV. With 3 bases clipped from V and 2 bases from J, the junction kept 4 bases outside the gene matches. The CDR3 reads CASSFETGTYEQYF. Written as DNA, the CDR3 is TGTGCCAGCAGCTTCGAGACAGGGACCTACGAGCAGTACTTC.

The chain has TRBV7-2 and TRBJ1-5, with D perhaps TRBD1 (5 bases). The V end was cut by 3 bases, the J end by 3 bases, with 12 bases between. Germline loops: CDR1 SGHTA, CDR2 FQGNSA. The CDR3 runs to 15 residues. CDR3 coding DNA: TGTGCCAGCAGCTTCAGGGCCCTATCCAATCAGCCCCAGCATTTT. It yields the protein CASSFRALSNQPQHF.

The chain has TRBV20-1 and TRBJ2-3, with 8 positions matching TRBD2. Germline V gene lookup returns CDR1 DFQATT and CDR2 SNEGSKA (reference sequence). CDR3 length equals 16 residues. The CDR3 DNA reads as TGCAGCTTATTAAGCGGGAGAGGGGTTTACACAGATACGCAGTATTTT. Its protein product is CSLLSGRGVYTDTQYF.

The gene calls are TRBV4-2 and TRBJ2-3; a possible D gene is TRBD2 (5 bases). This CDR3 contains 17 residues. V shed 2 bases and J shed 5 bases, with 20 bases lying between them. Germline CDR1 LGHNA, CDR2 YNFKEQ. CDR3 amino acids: CASSQPWGAGFEDTQYF. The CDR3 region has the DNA TGTGCCAGCAGCCAACCGTGGGGTGCGGGCTTTGAAGATACGCAGTATTTT.

The DNA of the CDR3 is TGCAGTGCTAGAGTAACAGGGGCTATCTACGAGCAGTACTTC. Its protein product is CSARVTGAIYEQYF. The chain joins TRBV20-1 to TRBJ2-7; 7 positions match TRBD1. There are 14 residues in the CDR3. The V and J ends lost 1 base and 3 bases, in that order; junction bases with no gene match: 6. Looked up from germline, CDR1 is DFQATT and CDR2 is SNEGSKA (reference sequence).

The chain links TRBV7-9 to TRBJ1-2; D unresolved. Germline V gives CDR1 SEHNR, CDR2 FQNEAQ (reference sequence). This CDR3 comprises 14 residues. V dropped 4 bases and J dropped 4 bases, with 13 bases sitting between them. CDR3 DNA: TGTGCCAGCAGCTCCCAGAGATACCCCTATGGCTACACCTTC. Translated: CASSSQRYPYGYTF.

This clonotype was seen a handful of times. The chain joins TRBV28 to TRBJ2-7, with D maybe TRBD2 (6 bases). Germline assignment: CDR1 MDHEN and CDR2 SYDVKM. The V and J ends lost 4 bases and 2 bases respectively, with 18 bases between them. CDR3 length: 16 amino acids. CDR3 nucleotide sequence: TGTGCCAGCAGTTACCCCCGTCTAGCGCGAACCTACGAGCAGTACTTC. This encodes CASSYPRLARTYEQYF.

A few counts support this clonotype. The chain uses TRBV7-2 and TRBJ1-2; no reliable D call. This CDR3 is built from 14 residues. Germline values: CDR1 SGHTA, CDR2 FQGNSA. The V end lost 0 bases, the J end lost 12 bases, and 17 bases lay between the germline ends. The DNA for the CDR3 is TGTGCCAGCAGCTTAGCTAGTCGCCAGTGTGAACACACCTTC. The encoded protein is CASSLASRQCEHTF.

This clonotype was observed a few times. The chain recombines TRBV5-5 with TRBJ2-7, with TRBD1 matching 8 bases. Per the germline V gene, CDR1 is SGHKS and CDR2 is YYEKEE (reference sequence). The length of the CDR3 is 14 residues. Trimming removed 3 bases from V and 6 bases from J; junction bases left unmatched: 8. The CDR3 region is CASSSRDRNPEQYF. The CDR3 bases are TGTGCCAGCAGCTCCCGGGACAGGAACCCCGAGCAGTACTTC.

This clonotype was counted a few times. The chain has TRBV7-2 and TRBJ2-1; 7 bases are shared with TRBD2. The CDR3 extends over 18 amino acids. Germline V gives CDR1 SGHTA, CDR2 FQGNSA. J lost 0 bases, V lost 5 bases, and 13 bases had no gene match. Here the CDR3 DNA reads TGTGCCAGCAGCCGACCCCTTAGCGGGCCAAGCTCCTACAATGAGCAGTTCTTC. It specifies CASSRPLSGPSSYNEQFF.